The 15 T cell receptor beta chains presented below share a single source sample, sequenced in a study of memory CD8 T cells in hepatitis C reinfection. The method was immunoSEQ multiplex PCR; TCRdb's version includes in-frame clones alone and lacks a portion of them. This sample has more than 35,000 clones; around nine tenths occur once, and the top ten carry approximately 1.2%. Regarding time point: peak reinfection, 3 to 8 weeks after reinfection detection. No in vitro expansion preceded TCR sequencing of the sorted cells. Sequenced material: naive CD8+ T cells sorted from blood. The receptors shown here come from a man aged 18-30 years with hepatitis C virus infection.

The chain combines TRBV4-1 with TRBJ2-1; perhaps TRBD2 as D (6 bases). Per germline, CDR1 MGHRA and CDR2 YSYEKL. The CDR3 totals 13 residues. V lost 4 bases and J 7 bases, leaving 11 bases between the germline ends. The chain's CDR3 is CASSPNRGNEQFF. Here the CDR3 DNA reads TGCGCCAGCAGCCCCAACCGGGGGAATGAGCAGTTCTTC.

The chain is built from TRBV9 and TRBJ2-1; 10 bases are a match to TRBD1. The CDR3 covers 15 residues. The ends lost 4 bases at V and 8 bases at J; junction bases unmatched: 9. Germline V gene data show CDR1 as SGDLS and CDR2 as YYNGEE. The CDR3 is CASSIGTGVSDEQFF. CDR3 DNA sequence: TGTGCCAGCAGCATCGGGACAGGGGTTTCTGATGAGCAGTTCTTC.

The V call is TRBV19, the J call TRBJ2-1; weak D call: TRBD1 (6 bases). Germline V gene lookup returns CDR1 LNHDA and CDR2 SQIVND (reference sequence). This CDR3 spans 13 amino acids. Trimming shortened V by 10 bases and J by 3 bases, and 13 bases separated the two germline ends. The CDR3 sequence: CATQDRFYNEQFF. The DNA of the CDR3 is TGTGCCACCCAGGACAGATTCTACAATGAGCAGTTCTTC.

The chain has TRBV2 and TRBJ1-1, with D perhaps TRBD1 (5 bases). The germline CDR1 and CDR2 sequences are SNHLY and FYNNEI. This CDR3 spans 13 amino acids. The V and J ends lost 5 bases and 4 bases respectively, with 11 bases between them. CDR3 DNA: TGTGCCAGCAGTTTGGGGGGGGTCACTGAAGCTTTCTTT. Encoded protein: CASSLGGVTEAFF.

The gene calls are TRBV19 and TRBJ2-1; 10 nucleotides line up with TRBD1. This CDR3 comprises 15 residues. Germline V CDR1 and CDR2: LNHDA, SQIVND (reference sequence). The V segment lost 10 bases and the J segment 5 bases; nucleotides outside the gene matches: 11. Here the CDR3 reads CATTLGGQGNNEQFF. The CDR3 DNA reads TGTGCCACCACCCTCGGGGGACAGGGGAACAATGAGCAGTTCTTC.

The chain uses TRBV9 and TRBJ2-3; 12 bases map to TRBD2. Trimming took 0 bases from V and 6 from J; bases not matched to a gene: 2. Germline V gene data show CDR1 as SGDLS and CDR2 as YYNGEE. This CDR3 comprises 15 residues. CDR3 amino acids: CASSVGLAGADTQYF. DNA of the CDR3: TGTGCCAGCAGCGTAGGACTAGCGGGGGCGGATACGCAGTATTTT.

The chain employs TRBV7-9 and TRBJ2-1, with 10 bases matching TRBD2. The CDR3 consists of 19 residues. From germline, CDR1 is SEHNR and CDR2 FQNEAQ (reference sequence). The junction had 11 bases not matched to a gene; V was cut back by 1 base and J by 2 bases. The chain's CDR3 is CASSLVGAGGFCAYNEQFF. In DNA, the CDR3 is TGTGCCAGCAGCTTAGTTGGAGCGGGAGGGTTTTGCGCCTACAATGAGCAGTTCTTC.

The CDR3 protein is CASSEMGGINTEAFF. The CDR3 DNA follows: TGTGCCAGCAGCGAGATGGGGGGGATTAACACTGAAGCTTTCTTT. The chain carries TRBV9 and TRBJ1-1; maybe TRBD1 (5 bases). Deletions cut 3 bases from V and 2 bases from J, with 14 bases between. The germline V gene encodes CDR1 SGDLS and CDR2 YYNGEE. The CDR3 spans 15 residues. The full variable domain, with the rest looked up from reference TRBV9 and TRBJ1-1, is DSGVTQTPKHLITATGQRVTLRCSPRSGDLSVYWYQQSLDQGLQFLIQYYNGEERAKGNILERFSAQQFPDLHSELNLSSLELGDSALYFCASSEMGGINTEAFFGQGTRLTVV.

The V gene is TRBV19, the J gene TRBJ2-3; the D is unclear. Trimming took 7 bases from V and 5 from J, leaving 13 bases between them. The CDR3 spans 13 residues. Germline lookup yields CDR1 LNHDA and CDR2 SQIVND (reference sequence). The CDR3 is CASTDGPVDTQYF. In DNA, the CDR3 is TGTGCCAGTACCGATGGTCCGGTAGATACGCAGTATTTT.

The CDR3 sequence: CASSFGLITGGFHEQYF. The CDR3, as DNA: TGTGCCAGCAGCTTTGGGCTTATTACGGGAGGATTCCACGAGCAGTACTTC. The chain employs TRBV7-8 and TRBJ2-7, with 7 positions matching TRBD2. CDR1 SGHVS and CDR2 FQNEAQ come from the germline V gene. The V and J ends lost 3 bases and 5 bases, in that order; junction bases with no gene match: 16. The CDR3 totals 17 residues.

This clone was recorded only once. CDR3 DNA sequence: TGTGCCAGTAGTATAGCAGGGTTCGGCGGGGAGCTGTTTTTT. It specifies CASSIAGFGGELFF. The rearrangement links TRBV19 to TRBJ2-2; possible D gene TRBD1, 5 bases. V lost 1 base and J 7 bases, leaving 10 bases between the germline ends. This CDR3 contains 14 residues. Germline CDR1 is LNHDA and CDR2 is SQIVND (reference sequence).

About this clone itself: Lacking the conserved final phenylalanine or tryptophan, this CDR3 likely reflects a read error. This chain connects TRBV27 to TRBJ1-2; 12 bases are shared with TRBD1. This CDR3 region has 15 residues. Germline values: CDR1 MNHEY, CDR2 SMNVEV (reference sequence). Trimming removed 6 bases from V and 6 bases from J; junction bases left unmatched: 8. CDR3 coding DNA: TGTGCCAGCAGAGGTGCGGGACAGGGGGCGAATGGCTACACCCTC. Translated: CASRGAGQGANGYTL.

CDR3 nucleotides: TGTGCCAGTAGTCCCTCGGGGGGATACGAGCAGTACTTC. It translates to CASSPSGGYEQYF. The chain has TRBV19 and TRBJ2-7; TRBD2 matches at 7 bases. V shed 5 bases and J 4 bases; nucleotides not matched to a gene: 5. From germline, CDR1 is LNHDA and CDR2 SQIVND (reference sequence). This CDR3 is 13 amino acids long. The full variable domain, completed using reference TRBV19 and TRBJ2-7, is DGGITQSPKYLFRKEGQNVTLSCEQNLNHDAMYWYRQDPGQGLRLIYYSQIVNDFQKGDIAEGYSVSREKKESFPLTVTSAQKNPTAFYLCASSPSGGYEQYFGPGTRLTVT.

This clone has just one count. This rearrangement joins TRBV7-9 to TRBJ2-3, with 8 bases lining up with TRBD1. CDR1 SEHNR and CDR2 FQNEAQ come from the germline V gene (reference sequence). The J segment lost 4 bases and the V segment lost 4 bases, leaving 16 bases of the junction unmatched. CDR3 length equals 18 residues. This CDR3 reads CASSWPPRGPRPPDTQYF. CDR3 DNA sequence: TGTGCCAGCAGCTGGCCACCCAGGGGGCCCCGTCCCCCAGATACGCAGTATTTT.

The rearrangement joins TRBV11-3 to TRBJ2-7, with 7 bases identical to TRBD1. Per germline, CDR1 SGHNT and CDR2 YENEEA. The CDR3 runs to 16 residues. Trimming cost V 4 bases and J 0 bases; bases outside gene matches: 9. CDR3 protein: CASSSGRDSSSYEQYV. CDR3 coding DNA: TGTGCCAGCAGCTCCGGCCGGGACAGTTCCTCCTACGAGCAGTACGTC.